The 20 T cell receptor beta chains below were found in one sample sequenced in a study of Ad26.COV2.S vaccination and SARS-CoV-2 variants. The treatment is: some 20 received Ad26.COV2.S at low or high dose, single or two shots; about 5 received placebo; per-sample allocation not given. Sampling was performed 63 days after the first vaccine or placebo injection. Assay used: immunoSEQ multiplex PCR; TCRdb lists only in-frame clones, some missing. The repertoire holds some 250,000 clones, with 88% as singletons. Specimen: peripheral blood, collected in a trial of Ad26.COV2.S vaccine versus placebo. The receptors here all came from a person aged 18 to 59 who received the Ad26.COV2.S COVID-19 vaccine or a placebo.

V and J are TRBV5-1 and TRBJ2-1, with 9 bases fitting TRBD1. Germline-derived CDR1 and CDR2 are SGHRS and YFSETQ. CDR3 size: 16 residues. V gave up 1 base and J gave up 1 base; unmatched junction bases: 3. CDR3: CASSLPGQGSYNEQFF. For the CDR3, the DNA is TGCGCCAGCAGCTTGCCGGGACAGGGTTCCTACAATGAGCAGTTCTTC.

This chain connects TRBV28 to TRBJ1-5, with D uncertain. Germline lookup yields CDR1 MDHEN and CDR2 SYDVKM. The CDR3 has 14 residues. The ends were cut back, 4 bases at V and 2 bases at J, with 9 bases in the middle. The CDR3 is CASSSPNGNQPQHF. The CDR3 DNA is TGTGCCAGCAGTTCCCCAAATGGCAATCAGCCCCAGCATTTT. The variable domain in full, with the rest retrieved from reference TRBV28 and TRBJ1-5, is DVKVTQSSRYLVKRTGEKVFLECVQDMDHENMFWYRQDPGLGLRLIYFSYDVKMKEKGDIPEGYSVSREKKERFSLILESASTNQTSMYLCASSSPNGNQPQHFGDGTRLSIL.

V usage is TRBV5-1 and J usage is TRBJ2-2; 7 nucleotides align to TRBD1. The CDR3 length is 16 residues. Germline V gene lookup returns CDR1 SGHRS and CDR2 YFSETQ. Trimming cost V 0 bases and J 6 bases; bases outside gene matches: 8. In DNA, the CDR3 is TGCGCCAGCAGCTTGGCCCCAGGGGGTGAACCCGGGGAGCTGTTTTTT. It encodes CASSLAPGGEPGELFF. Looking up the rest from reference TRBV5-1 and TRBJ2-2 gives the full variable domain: KAGVTQTPRYLIKTRGQQVTLSCSPISGHRSVSWYQQTPGQGLQFLFEYFSETQRNKGNFPGRFSGRQFSNSRSEMNVSTLELGDSALYLCASSLAPGGEPGELFFGEGSRLTVL.

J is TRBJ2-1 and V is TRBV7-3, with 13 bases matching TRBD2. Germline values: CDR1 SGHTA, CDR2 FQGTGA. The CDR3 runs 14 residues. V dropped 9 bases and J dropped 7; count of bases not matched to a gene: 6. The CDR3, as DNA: TGTGCCAGTGCACCACTAGCGGGAGGGAATGAGCAGTTCTTC. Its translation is CASAPLAGGNEQFF.

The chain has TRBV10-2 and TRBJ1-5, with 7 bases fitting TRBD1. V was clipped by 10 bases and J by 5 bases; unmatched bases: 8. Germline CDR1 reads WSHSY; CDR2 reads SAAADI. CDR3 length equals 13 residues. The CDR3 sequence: CATSTGLDQPQHF. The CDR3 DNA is TGCGCCACCTCGACAGGGCTTGATCAGCCCCAGCATTTT.

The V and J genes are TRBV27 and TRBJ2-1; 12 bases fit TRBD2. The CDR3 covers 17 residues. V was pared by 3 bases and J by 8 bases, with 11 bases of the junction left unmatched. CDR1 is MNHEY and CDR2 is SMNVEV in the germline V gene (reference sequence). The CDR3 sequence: CASSLFPSSGGADEQFF. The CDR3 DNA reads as TGTGCCAGCAGTTTGTTCCCCTCTAGCGGGGGGGCCGATGAGCAGTTCTTC.

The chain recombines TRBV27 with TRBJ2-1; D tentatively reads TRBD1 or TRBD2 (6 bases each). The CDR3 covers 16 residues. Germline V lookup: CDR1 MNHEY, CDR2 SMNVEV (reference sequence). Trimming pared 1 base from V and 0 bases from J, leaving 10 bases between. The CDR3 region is CASSLLGGLSYNEQFF. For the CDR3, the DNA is TGTGCCAGCAGTTTATTGGGGGGCCTCTCCTACAATGAGCAGTTCTTC.

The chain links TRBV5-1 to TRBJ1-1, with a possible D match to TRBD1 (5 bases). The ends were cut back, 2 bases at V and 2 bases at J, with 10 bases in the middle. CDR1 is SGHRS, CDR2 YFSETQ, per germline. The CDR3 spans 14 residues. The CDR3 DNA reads TGCGCCAGCAGCTTAGGGACTGAAAACACTGAAGCTTTCTTT. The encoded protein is CASSLGTENTEAFF.

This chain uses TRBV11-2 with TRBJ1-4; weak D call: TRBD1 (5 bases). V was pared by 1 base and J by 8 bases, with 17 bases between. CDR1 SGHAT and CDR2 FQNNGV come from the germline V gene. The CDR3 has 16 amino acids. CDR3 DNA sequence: TGTGCCAGCAGCTTAGGAGTAGCAGGGTCGAACGAAAAACTGTTTTTT. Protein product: CASSLGVAGSNEKLFF.

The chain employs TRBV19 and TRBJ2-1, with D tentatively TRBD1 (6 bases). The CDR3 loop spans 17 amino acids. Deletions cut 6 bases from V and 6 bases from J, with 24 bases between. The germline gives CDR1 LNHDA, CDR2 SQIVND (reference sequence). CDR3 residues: CASRPTHPRTGPNEQFF. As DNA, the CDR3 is TGTGCCAGTAGACCTACCCACCCCCGTACAGGGCCCAATGAGCAGTTCTTC.

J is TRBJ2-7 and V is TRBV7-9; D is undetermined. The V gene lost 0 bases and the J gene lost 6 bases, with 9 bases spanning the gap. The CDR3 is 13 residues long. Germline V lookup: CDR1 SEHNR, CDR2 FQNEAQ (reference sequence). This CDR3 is CASSLARTVEQYF. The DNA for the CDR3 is TGTGCCAGCAGCTTAGCTAGGACGGTCGAGCAGTACTTC.

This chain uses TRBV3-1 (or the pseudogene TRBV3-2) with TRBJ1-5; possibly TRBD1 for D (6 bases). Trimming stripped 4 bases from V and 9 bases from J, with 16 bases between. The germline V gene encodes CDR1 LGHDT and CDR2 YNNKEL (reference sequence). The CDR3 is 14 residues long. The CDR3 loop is CASSPEGDARPQHF. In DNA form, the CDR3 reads TGTGCCAGCAGCCCAGAGGGGGACGCACGGCCCCAGCATTTT.

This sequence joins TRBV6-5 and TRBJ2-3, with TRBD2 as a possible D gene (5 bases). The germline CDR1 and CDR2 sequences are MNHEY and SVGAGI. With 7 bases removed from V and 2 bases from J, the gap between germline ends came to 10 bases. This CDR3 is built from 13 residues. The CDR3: CASKDFSTDTQYF. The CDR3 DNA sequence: TGTGCCAGCAAGGACTTCTCCACAGATACGCAGTATTTT.

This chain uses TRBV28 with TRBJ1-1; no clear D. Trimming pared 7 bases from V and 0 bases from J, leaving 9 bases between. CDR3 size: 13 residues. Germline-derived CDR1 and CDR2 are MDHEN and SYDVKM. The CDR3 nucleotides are TGTGCCAGCAAAAGAGTCATGAACACTGAAGCTTTCTTT. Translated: CASKRVMNTEAFF.

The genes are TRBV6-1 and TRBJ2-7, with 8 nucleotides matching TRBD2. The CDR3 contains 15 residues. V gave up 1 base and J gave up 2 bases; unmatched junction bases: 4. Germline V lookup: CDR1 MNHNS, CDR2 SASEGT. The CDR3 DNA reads TGTGCCAGCAGTGAAGAAAGCGGGGGTACCTACGAGCAGTACTTC. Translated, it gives CASSEESGGTYEQYF.

The CDR3 is CATSKVTAPYGYTF. The DNA of the CDR3 is TGTGCCACCAGCAAAGTGACAGCCCCATATGGCTACACCTTC. The chain has TRBV15 and TRBJ1-2; D is perhaps TRBD1 (5 bases). Trimming removed 4 bases at V and 5 bases at J, with 14 bases between. The CDR3 runs 14 residues. Per germline, CDR1 LNHNV and CDR2 YYDKDF (reference sequence).

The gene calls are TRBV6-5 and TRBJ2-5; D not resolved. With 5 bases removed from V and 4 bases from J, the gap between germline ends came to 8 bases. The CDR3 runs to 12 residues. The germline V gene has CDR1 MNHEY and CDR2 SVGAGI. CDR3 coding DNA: TGTGCCAGCAGTAAGGACCTAGAGACCCAGTACTTC. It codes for CASSKDLETQYF.

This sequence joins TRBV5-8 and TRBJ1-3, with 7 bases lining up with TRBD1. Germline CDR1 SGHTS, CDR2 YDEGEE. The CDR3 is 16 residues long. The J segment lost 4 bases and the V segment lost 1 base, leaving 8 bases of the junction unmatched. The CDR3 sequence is CASSLKGGAEGNTIYF. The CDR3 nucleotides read TGTGCCAGCAGCTTGAAAGGGGGCGCGGAGGGAAACACCATATATTTT. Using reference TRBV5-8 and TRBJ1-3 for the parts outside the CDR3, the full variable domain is EAGVTQSPTHLIKTRGQQATLRCSPISGHTSVYWYQQALGLGLQFLLWYDEGEERNRGNFPPRFSGRQFPNYSSELNVNALELEDSALYLCASSLKGGAEGNTIYFGEGSWLTVV.

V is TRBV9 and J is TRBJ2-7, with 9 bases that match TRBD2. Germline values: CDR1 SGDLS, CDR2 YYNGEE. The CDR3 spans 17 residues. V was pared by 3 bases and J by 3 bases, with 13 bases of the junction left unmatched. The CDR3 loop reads CASSAGGASGANYEQYF. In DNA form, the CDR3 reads TGTGCCAGCAGCGCAGGGGGGGCTAGCGGGGCTAACTACGAGCAGTACTTC.

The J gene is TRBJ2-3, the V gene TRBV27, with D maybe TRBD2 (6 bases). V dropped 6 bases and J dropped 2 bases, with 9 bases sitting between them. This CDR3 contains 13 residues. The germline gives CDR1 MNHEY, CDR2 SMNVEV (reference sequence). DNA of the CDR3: TGTGCCAGCAGGGGGCGGGACACAGATACGCAGTATTTT. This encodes CASRGRDTDTQYF.